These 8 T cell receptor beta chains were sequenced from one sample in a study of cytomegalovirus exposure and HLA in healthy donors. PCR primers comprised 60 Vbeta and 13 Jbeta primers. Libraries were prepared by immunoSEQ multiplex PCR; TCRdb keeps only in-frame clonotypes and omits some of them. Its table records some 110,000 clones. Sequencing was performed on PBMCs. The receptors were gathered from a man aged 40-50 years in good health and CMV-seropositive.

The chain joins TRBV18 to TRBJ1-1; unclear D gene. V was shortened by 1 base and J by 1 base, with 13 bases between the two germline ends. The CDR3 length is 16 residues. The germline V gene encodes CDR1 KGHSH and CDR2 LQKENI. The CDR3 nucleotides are TGTGCCAGCTCACCACGGGTTGAACAGAAGAACACTGAAGCTTTCTTT. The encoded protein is CASSPRVEQKNTEAFF.

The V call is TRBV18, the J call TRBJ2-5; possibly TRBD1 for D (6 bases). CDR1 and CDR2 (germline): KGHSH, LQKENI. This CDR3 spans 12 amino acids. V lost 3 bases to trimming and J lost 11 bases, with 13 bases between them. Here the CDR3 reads CASSPNRDEQYF. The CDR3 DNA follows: TGTGCCAGCTCACCGAACAGGGATGAGCAGTACTTC.

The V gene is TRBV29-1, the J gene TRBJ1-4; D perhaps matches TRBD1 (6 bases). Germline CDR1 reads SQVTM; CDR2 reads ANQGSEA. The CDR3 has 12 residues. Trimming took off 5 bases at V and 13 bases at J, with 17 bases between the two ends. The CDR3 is CSVLAQGRVLFF. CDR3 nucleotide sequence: TGCAGCGTTCTGGCTCAGGGGAGAGTACTGTTTTTT.

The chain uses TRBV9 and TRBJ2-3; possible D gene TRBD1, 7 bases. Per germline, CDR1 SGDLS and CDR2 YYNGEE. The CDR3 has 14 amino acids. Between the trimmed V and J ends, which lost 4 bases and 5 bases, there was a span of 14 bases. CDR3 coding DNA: TGTGCCAGCAGCCCAGGGGGGCGAGGAGATACGCAGTATTTT. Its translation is CASSPGGRGDTQYF.

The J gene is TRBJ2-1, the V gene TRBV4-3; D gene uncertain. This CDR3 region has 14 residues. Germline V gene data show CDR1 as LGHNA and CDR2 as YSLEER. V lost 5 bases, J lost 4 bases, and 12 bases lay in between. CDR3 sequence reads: CASSSTTGYNEQFF. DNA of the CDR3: TGCGCCAGCAGCAGTACGACGGGTTACAATGAGCAGTTCTTC.

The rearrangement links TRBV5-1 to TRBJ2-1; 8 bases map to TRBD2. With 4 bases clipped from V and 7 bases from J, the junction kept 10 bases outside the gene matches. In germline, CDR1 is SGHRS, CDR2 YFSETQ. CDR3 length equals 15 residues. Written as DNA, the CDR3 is TGCGCCAGCAGCCTTTTAGCGGGAACCAAAAATGAGCAGTTCTTC. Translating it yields CASSLLAGTKNEQFF.

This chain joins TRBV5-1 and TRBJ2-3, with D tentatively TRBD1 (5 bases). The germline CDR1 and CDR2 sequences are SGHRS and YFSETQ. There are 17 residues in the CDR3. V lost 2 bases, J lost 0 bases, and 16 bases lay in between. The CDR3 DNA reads TGCGCCAGCAGCTTACCAGTACAGGCATTGAGCACAGATACGCAGTATTTT. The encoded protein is CASSLPVQALSTDTQYF.

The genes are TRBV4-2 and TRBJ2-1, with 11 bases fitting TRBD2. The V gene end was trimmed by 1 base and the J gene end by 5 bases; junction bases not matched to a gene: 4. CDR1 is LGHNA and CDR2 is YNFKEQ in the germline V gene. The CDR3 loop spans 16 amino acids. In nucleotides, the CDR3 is TGTGCCAGCAGCCAAGTTGTAGCGGGAGGGAACAATGAGCAGTTCTTC. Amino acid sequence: CASSQVVAGGNNEQFF.